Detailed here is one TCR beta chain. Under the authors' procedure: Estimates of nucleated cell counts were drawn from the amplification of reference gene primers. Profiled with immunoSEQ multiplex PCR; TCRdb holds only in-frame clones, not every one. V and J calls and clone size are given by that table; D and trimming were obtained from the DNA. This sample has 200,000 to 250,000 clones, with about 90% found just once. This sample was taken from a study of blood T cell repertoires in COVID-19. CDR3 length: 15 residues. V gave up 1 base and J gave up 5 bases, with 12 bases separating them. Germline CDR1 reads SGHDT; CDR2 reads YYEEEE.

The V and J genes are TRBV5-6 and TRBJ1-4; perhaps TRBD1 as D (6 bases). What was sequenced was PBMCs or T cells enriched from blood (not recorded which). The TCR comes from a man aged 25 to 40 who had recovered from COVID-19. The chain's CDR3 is CASSLLGTRNEKLFF. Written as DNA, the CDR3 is TGTGCCAGCAGCTTGTTGGGGACAAGGAATGAAAAACTGTTTTTT.